A selection of T cell receptor beta chains follows, all from one sample in a study of cytomegalovirus exposure and HLA in healthy donors. The table came from immunoSEQ multiplex PCR; TCRdb's copy has only in-frame clones and leaves some out. The sample has fewer than 150,000 clones; roughly 80% are singletons. The sample comprised PBMCs. These receptors all stem from a man aged 45-60 years in good health and CMV-seronegative. CDR3s include the opening cysteine and the closing phenylalanine or tryptophan. A D gene is named only where the DNA matches it firmly. A clone size is listed for some rows: how often the clone was seen (once, few, many), or a class if it is expanded.

abundance	v_gene	j_gene	d_gene	CDR3nt	CDR3aa
NA	TRBV2	TRBJ2-6	TRBD1	TGTGCCAGGAAGGACAGGGAAGGGTGGGCCAACGTCCTGACTTTC	CARKDREGWANVLTF
NA	TRBV11-2	TRBJ2-5	TRBD1	TGTGCCAGCAGGGAATCCGGGACAGGGGAAGAGACCCAGTACTTC	CASRESGTGEETQYF
NA	TRBV6-6	TRBJ1-5	NA	TGTGCCACCAGCAGGGCAGCTAGCAATCAGCCCCAGCATTTT	CATSRAASNQPQHF
NA	TRBV7-9	TRBJ2-3	TRBD1	TGTGCCAGCAGCTACCCGGGACAGGGGACAGATACGCAGTATTTT	CASSYPGQGTDTQYF
NA	TRBV19	TRBJ2-4	NA	TGTGCCAGTAGTGCGGAGGGGGCCCGGGAAAACATTCAGTACTTC	CASSAEGARENIQYF
NA	TRBV11-3	TRBJ2-2	NA	TGTGCCAGCAGCCCTCTAAGCGGGAACACCGGGGAGCTGTTTTTT	CASSPLSGNTGELFF
NA	TRBV7-8	TRBJ1-1	NA	TGTGCCAGCAGCTCCGACCTCCCAGGGAAGTCAGAAGCTTTCTTT	CASSSDLPGKSEAFF
NA	TRBV27	TRBJ1-2	TRBD1	TGTGCCAGCAAAACCAGGGGGCGCAAGGGCTACACCTTC	CASKTRGRKGYTF
few	TRBV7-2	TRBJ2-3	TRBD2	TGTGCCAGCAGCCGGAATAGCGGGGGGGTTCTGGGCACAGATACGCAGTATTTT	CASSRNSGGVLGTDTQYF
NA	TRBV2	TRBJ2-1	TRBD1	TGTGCCAGCACAGGGGGCGGTAGAAATGAGCAGTTCTTC	CASTGGGRNEQFF
few	TRBV5-1	TRBJ1-1	NA	TGCGCCAGCAGCTCACTGGGCGGGGGACAAACGGCTTTCTTT	CASSSLGGGQTAFF
NA	TRBV4-3	TRBJ1-5	NA	TGCGCCAGCAGCCAAGTGGGGGGTTCCAATCAGCCCCAGCATTTT	CASSQVGGSNQPQHF
NA	TRBV5-6	TRBJ2-2	TRBD2	TGTGCCAGCAGCCTGGGACTAAACACCGGGGAGCTGTTTTTT	CASSLGLNTGELFF
NA	TRBV19	TRBJ2-7	TRBD1	TGTGCCAGTAGTTCCGGGACAGGGGGCGAGCAGTACTTC	CASSSGTGGEQYF
NA	TRBV19	TRBJ2-1	TRBD1	TGTGCCAGTCGTCCGACAGGGCCCGATCCCTACAATGAGCAGTTCTTC	CASRPTGPDPYNEQFF
NA	TRBV10-1	TRBJ2-7	TRBD1	TGCGCCAGCACGCTGGGTCCCGGGACAGTTTTTCGCGAGCAGTACTTC	CASTLGPGTVFREQYF
NA	TRBV4-1	TRBJ2-7	NA	TGCGCCAGCAGCCAAGGGGACTCTCCCTACGAGCAGTACTTC	CASSQGDSPYEQYF
NA	TRBV28	TRBJ2-7	NA	TGTGCCAGCAGTCAACAGAGATCCCCAGGGTACGAGCAGTACTTC	CASSQQRSPGYEQYF
NA	TRBV4-3	TRBJ1-2	TRBD1	TGCGCCAGCAGCCAAGATGGGACAGGGTATGGCTACACCTTC	CASSQDGTGYGYTF
NA	TRBV25-1	TRBJ1-1	TRBD1	TGTGCCACCCAGGGGGTTGGGAACACTGAAGCTTTCTTT	CATQGVGNTEAFF
NA	TRBV30	TRBJ1-2	NA	TGTGCCTGGAGGTCTCTAGGGGAGGGTTGGAATGGCTACACCTTC	CAWRSLGEGWNGYTF
NA	TRBV28	TRBJ1-2	TRBD1	TGTGCCAGCAGAATTGGACAGGGGGCTGGAGGCTACACCTTC	CASRIGQGAGGYTF
once	TRBV29-1	TRBJ2-7	NA	TGCAGCGTAGCCAGGGCCGAGCAGTACTTC	CSVARAEQYF
NA	TRBV18	TRBJ2-2	NA	TGTGCCAGCTCACCTTCAGGCCTAACCGGGGAGCTGTTTTTT	CASSPSGLTGELFF
few	TRBV28	TRBJ2-7	TRBD1	TGTGCCAGCAGGGGGACAGGGGGGCCCTACGAGCAGTACTTC	CASRGTGGPYEQYF
few	TRBV28	TRBJ2-3	TRBD1	TGTGCCAGCAGTTTGATTGTAGGGACAGGGAAGTTCGTAAATTTT	CASSLIVGTGKFVNF
NA	TRBV19	TRBJ2-1	NA	TGTGCCAGTAGTATTGCGGCGGAGTCCTACAATGAGCAGTTCTTC	CASSIAAESYNEQFF